The present T cell receptor beta chain was sequenced within a study of blood T cells in healthy people across ages. Broader study findings: Fewer expanded clones and more diversity marked long-lived versus aged donors.

Then a second PCR, running about 6 to 11 cycles, was carried out with a sample-barcoded 5' primer and a J-beta primer mix. Each CDR3 protein gets one entry after TCRdb re-called the 5' RACE reads with MiXCR. Here the sample spans roughly 1,100,000 distinct CDR3 sequences, approximately 25% being singletons. CDR1 is SGHTA, CDR2 FQGNSA, per germline. The CDR3 spans 13 residues. Trimming shortened V by 2 bases and J by 5 bases, and 8 bases separated the two germline ends. In the case of this clonotype: What it binds is unknown.

Separately, the same data were catalogued under a study of T cells of mothers and their children. That source adds: According to the study, all extracted RNA entered cDNA synthesis at 1.5 ug per 15 ul.

Material for sequencing was blood. This clonotype was obtained from a girl between 2 and 10 years old in good health. J is TRBJ2-3 and V is TRBV7-2; D remains ambiguous. The CDR3: CASSLMWGDTQYF. The CDR3 bases are TGTGCCAGCAGCTTAATGTGGGGAGATACGCAGTATTTT.